These 7 T cell receptor beta chains originate from one sample sequenced in a study of regulatory T cells in long-lasting Graves disease. CDR3 regions were amplified by Arm-PCR using iRepertoire HTBI primers to build TCR beta libraries. TCRdb reanalysed the multiplex PCR reads using MiXCR and keeps one entry per CDR3 protein. In the table there are 700,000 or so distinct CDR3 sequences, roughly 30% of which are singletons. The time point denotes: persistent/refractory GD, antithyroid drugs over 5 years with positive TRAb. The TCR library was made from RNA that had been extracted from PBMCs in TRIzol. This material consisted of peripheral blood mononuclear cells (PBMCs), taken when the disease was refractory, from a patient treated with antithyroid drugs. These receptors were obtained from a female donor with Graves disease.

This clonotype came up a few times. The CDR3: CASTPGDGKQETQYF. CDR3 nucleotides: TGTGCCAGCACCCCGGGGGACGGAAAACAAGAGACCCAGTACTTC. This chain uses TRBV12-3 or TRBV12-4 with TRBJ2-5; maybe TRBD2 (6 bases). Trimming stripped 7 bases from V and 2 bases from J, with 17 bases between. The CDR3 has 15 residues.

This clonotype was picked up a small number of times. The chain recombines TRBV20-1 with TRBJ1-6; 9 positions match TRBD1. V lost 1 base and J lost 5; bases outside the gene matches: 3. The CDR3 has 15 amino acids. Germline assignment: CDR1 DFQATT and CDR2 SNEGSKA (reference sequence). As DNA, the CDR3 is TGCAGTGCTAGAGGTTGGACAGGGGATAATTCACCCCTCCACTTT. It specifies CSARGWTGDNSPLHF.

The V and J genes are TRBV11-2 and TRBJ2-7, with 10 nucleotides matching TRBD1. Germline V gene sequence: CDR1 SGHAT, CDR2 FQNNGV. The CDR3 consists of 15 residues. V trimming: 3 bases; J trimming: 5 bases; junction bases outside the gene matches: 7. The CDR3 DNA is TGTGCCAGCAGCTTTCGGGACAGGGGCTTCCACGAGCAGTACTTC. It encodes CASSFRDRGFHEQYF.

This clonotype was counted many times. The chain is built from TRBV11-2 and TRBJ2-5; D gene ambiguous. CDR1 and CDR2 (germline): SGHAT, FQNNGV. CDR3 length: 17 residues. Trimming took off 1 base at V and 4 bases at J, with 19 bases between the two ends. The CDR3: CASSLGARRGSRETQYF. Written as DNA, the CDR3 is TGTGCCAGCAGCTTAGGAGCGCGCCGTGGAAGTCGAGAGACCCAGTACTTC. Together with reference TRBV11-2 and TRBJ2-5, the CDR3 gives the full variable domain: EAGVAQSPRYKIIEKRQSVAFWCNPISGHATLYWYQQILGQGPKLLIQFQNNGVVDDSQLPKDRFSAERLKGVDSTLKIQPAKLEDSAVYLCASSLGARRGSRETQYFGPGTRLLVL.

This clonotype was recorded many times. This chain uses TRBV28 with TRBJ1-1; D not certain. The V end was cut by 3 bases, the J end by 4 bases, with 12 bases between. The CDR3 is 14 amino acids. CDR1 and CDR2 (germline): MDHEN, SYDVKM. The CDR3 DNA sequence: TGTGCCAGCAGTTTGTCAATCAGAGTCACTGAAGCTTTCTTT. It codes for CASSLSIRVTEAFF. Full variable domain (missing parts from reference TRBV28 and TRBJ1-1): DVKVTQSSRYLVKRTGEKVFLECVQDMDHENMFWYRQDPGLGLRLIYFSYDVKMKEKGDIPEGYSVSREKKERFSLILESASTNQTSMYLCASSLSIRVTEAFFGQGTRLTVV.

This clonotype was counted a few times. J is TRBJ2-2 and V is TRBV6-4; no reliable D call. Germline CDR1 is MRHNA and CDR2 is SNTAGT. The CDR3 length is 14 residues. Trimming pared 5 bases from V and 5 bases from J, leaving 12 bases between. The CDR3 region is CASSYMGGTGELFF. DNA of the CDR3: TGTGCCAGCAGTTACATGGGTGGGACCGGGGAGCTGTTTTTT.

The chain uses TRBV6-2 or TRBV6-3 and TRBJ2-5; TRBD1 matches at 7 bases. The CDR3 contains 14 residues. Germline V CDR1 and CDR2: MNHEY, SVGEGT. Trimming removed 6 bases from V and 3 bases from J; junction bases left unmatched: 7. The CDR3 loop reads CASRMDRREETQYF. For the CDR3, the DNA is TGTGCCAGCAGGATGGACAGGAGAGAAGAGACCCAGTACTTC.